The rows below give T cell receptor beta chains drawn from one sample of a study of cytomegalovirus exposure and HLA in healthy donors. Clones were sequenced by immunoSEQ multiplex PCR, and TCRdb holds only the in-frame ones, with some missing. The sample records about 45,000 clones, roughly 87% being singletons. Sequences were obtained from PBMCs. The receptors here all came from a woman aged 40-49 years in good health and CMV-seropositive. The CDR3 runs from the conserved cysteine through the conserved F or W. D genes are given only for firm matches. Size values are once, few and many counts, or a class for expanded clones, and some rows have none.

J | D | V | size | DNA | CDR3
TRBJ2-7 | . | TRBV21-1 | . | TGTGCCAGCAGCAAAGGGACTAGCGGGGGGTCCTACGAGCAGTACTTC | CASSKGTSGGSYEQYF
TRBJ2-1 | TRBD1 | TRBV5-1 | . | TGCGCCAGCAGCTTGGTCTTAGGGACAGGGGTGGACCATGAGCAGTTCTTC | CASSLVLGTGVDHEQFF
TRBJ2-5 | TRBD2 | TRBV7-9 | . | TGTGCCAGCAGTCCAGCGGGGGCTAAAGAGACCCAGTACTTC | CASSPAGAKETQYF
TRBJ1-1 | . | TRBV19 | . | TGTGCCAGTAGTATCAGGTGGAACACTGAAGCTTTCTTT | CASSIRWNTEAFF
TRBJ1-5 | . | TRBV6-5 | . | TGTGCCAGCAGTTACTCGGAAGGGGGACGGCCCCAGCATTTT | CASSYSEGGRPQHF
TRBJ2-1 | . | TRBV6-6 | once | TGTGCCAGCAGTCCACGGGTAGGTAATGAGCAGTTCTTC | CASSPRVGNEQFF
TRBJ2-7 | . | TRBV15 | once | TGTGCCACCAGCAGAGATGGAGGGTTATGGGGCTACGAGCAGTACTTC | CATSRDGGLWGYEQYF
TRBJ1-5 | . | TRBV7-2 | . | TGTGCCAGCAGCTTAGGGTGGGGTGACAGTCAGCCCCAGCATTTT | CASSLGWGDSQPQHF
TRBJ2-7 | . | TRBV18 | . | TGTGCCAGCTCACCACAACAGCGGACAGAGAGCGAGCAGTACTTC | CASSPQQRTESEQYF
TRBJ1-2 | . | TRBV19 | few | TGTGCCAGTAGTACGACGGGGACAACCTATGGCTACACCTTC | CASSTTGTTYGYTF
TRBJ1-1 | . | TRBV29-1 | few | TGCAGCGTTGCGGGTCTTGACACTGAAGCTTTCTTT | CSVAGLDTEAFF
TRBJ2-5 | . | TRBV28 | . | TGTGCCAGCAGACAGGAGACCCAGTACTTC | CASRQETQYF
TRBJ2-1 | TRBD2 | TRBV5-1 | . | TGCGCCAGCAGCTTAGGACCTAGCGGGATAAAGAATGAGCAGTTCTTC | CASSLGPSGIKNEQFF
TRBJ1-4 | . | TRBV6-6 | once | TGTGCCAGCAGGACGACGGAGTATAATGAAAAACTGTTTTTT | CASRTTEYNEKLFF
TRBJ1-1 | . | TRBV21-1 | . | TGTGCCAGCAGCAAACCGACAGTCAAGAACACTGAAGCTTTCTTT | CASSKPTVKNTEAFF
TRBJ1-2 | . | TRBV9 | . | TGTGCCAGCAGCTTCGGTAACTATGGCTACACCTTC | CASSFGNYGYTF
TRBJ2-5 | TRBD2 | TRBV7-3 | . | TGTGCCAGCAGTCATAGCGGGATCCAAGAGACCCAGTACTTC | CASSHSGIQETQYF
TRBJ2-3 | . | TRBV28 | . | TGTGCCACCATAGGAGGACTCTTAACAGATACGCAGTATTTT | CATIGGLLTDTQYF
TRBJ1-3 | TRBD1 | TRBV6-1 | once | TGTGCCAGCGGCTCAGGGGGTATCTCTGGAAACACCATATATTTT | CASGSGGISGNTIYF
TRBJ1-2 | . | TRBV5-1 | . | TGCGCCAGCAGCCGAAAAGAGGATTGGGATGGCTACACCTTC | CASSRKEDWDGYTF
TRBJ1-2 | TRBD1 | TRBV10-3 | . | TGTGCCATCAGTGAGGGACAGGGAAACTATGGCTACACCTTC | CAISEGQGNYGYTF
TRBJ2-5 | TRBD2 | TRBV19 | . | TGTGCCAGTAGCGCGGGACTAGCGGGAGGGACCGTAGAGACCCAGTACTTC | CASSAGLAGGTVETQYF
TRBJ2-7 | TRBD1 | TRBV10-3 | . | TGTGCCATCAGTGGGGTCCAGACAGGGTCCAGCTCCTACGAGCAGTACTTC | CAISGVQTGSSSYEQYF
TRBJ2-2 | . | TRBV29-1 | . | TGCAGCGTTGAGCGAAACACCGGGGAGCTGTTTTTT | CSVERNTGELFF
TRBJ2-4 | TRBD2 | TRBV7-9 | . | TGTGCCAGCAGCTTGACCGGGGGGGTAGCCAAAAACATTCAGTACTTC | CASSLTGGVAKNIQYF
TRBJ2-5 | TRBD2 | TRBV7-2 | . | TGTGCCAGCAGCTTAGGGCGGGGGACCGCTCCAACCCAGTACTTC | CASSLGRGTAPTQYF
TRBJ1-2 | TRBD1 | TRBV10-3 | once | TGTGCCACACAGGGGGAGTATGGCTACACCTTC | CATQGEYGYTF
TRBJ2-5 | TRBD2 | TRBV5-8 | . | TGTGCCAGCAGCCCAAGGCTAGCGGGAAGTATGAGAGAGACCCAGTACTTC | CASSPRLAGSMRETQYF
TRBJ2-7 | . | TRBV15 | . | TGTGCCACCAGCAGAGATATGGACACGACATACGAGCAGTACTTC | CATSRDMDTTYEQYF
TRBJ1-2 | TRBD1 | TRBV5-4 | . | TGTGCCAGCAGCTTGGTGTGGGACAGCTTTGATGGCTACACCTTC | CASSLVWDSFDGYTF
TRBJ2-1 | TRBD2 | TRBV7-9 | . | TGTGCCAGCAGCTTAGGGCTAGCGGGAGGTGGGTACAATGAGCAGTTCTTC | CASSLGLAGGGYNEQFF
TRBJ2-3 | . | TRBV15 | once | TGTGCCACCAGACCCATAAGGTCCAAGGCGGACACAGATACGCAGTATTTT | CATRPIRSKADTDTQYF
TRBJ2-1 | TRBD2 | TRBV6-4 | few | TGTGCCAGCAGTGTCCTAGCGGGCCAATACAATGAGCAGTTCTTC | CASSVLAGQYNEQFF
TRBJ1-5 | . | TRBV6-5 | . | TGTGCCAGCAGTGAGAGAGGTAGCAATCAGCCCCAGCATTTT | CASSERGSNQPQHF
TRBJ1-2 | TRBD1 | TRBV6-5 | . | TGTGCCAGCAGTACCCGGACAGGGAGGGTGTGTGGCTACACCTTC | CASSTRTGRVCGYTF
TRBJ1-2 | . | TRBV18 | . | TGTGCCAGCTCACACGGACAGAACTATGGCTACACCTTC | CASSHGQNYGYTF
TRBJ2-2 | TRBD2 | TRBV9 | . | TGTGCCAGCAGCGTAACTAGCGGGGGGCCAGGCACCGGGGAGCTGTTTTTT | CASSVTSGGPGTGELFF